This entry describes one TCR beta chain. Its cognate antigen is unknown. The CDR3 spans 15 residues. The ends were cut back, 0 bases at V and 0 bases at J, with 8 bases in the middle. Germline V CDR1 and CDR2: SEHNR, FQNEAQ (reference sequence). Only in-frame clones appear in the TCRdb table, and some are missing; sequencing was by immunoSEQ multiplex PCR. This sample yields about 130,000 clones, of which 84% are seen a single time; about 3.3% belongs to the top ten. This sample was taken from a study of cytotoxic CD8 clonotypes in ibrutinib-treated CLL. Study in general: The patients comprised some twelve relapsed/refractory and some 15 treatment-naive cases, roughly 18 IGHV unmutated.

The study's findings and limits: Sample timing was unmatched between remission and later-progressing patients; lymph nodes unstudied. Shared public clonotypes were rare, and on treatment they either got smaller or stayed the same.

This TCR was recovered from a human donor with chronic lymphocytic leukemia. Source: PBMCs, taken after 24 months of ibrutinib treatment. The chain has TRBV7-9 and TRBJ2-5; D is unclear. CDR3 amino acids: CASSLARQDQETQYF. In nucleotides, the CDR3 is TGTGCCAGCAGCTTAGCTCGACAAGACCAAGAGACCCAGTACTTC. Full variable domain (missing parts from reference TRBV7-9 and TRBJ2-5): DTGVSQNPRHKITKRGQNVTFRCDPISEHNRLYWYRQTLGQGPEFLTYFQNEAQLEKSRLLSDRFSAERPKGSFSTLEIQRTEQGDSAMYLCASSLARQDQETQYFGPGTRLLVL.